The rows below give T cell receptor beta chains drawn from one sample of a study of identical twins. In TCRdb, the 5' RACE reads were re-called with MiXCR into one record per CDR3 protein. This sample yields 210,000 or so distinct CDR3 sequences, of which around 6.9% are seen a single time; about 1.9% belongs to the top ten. The data also belong to a second study, concerning yellow fever vaccine responses in identical twins.

Sequencing input: memory (CD45RO+) T cells sorted from blood. The receptors were gathered from a woman between 18 and 29 years old in good health. The CDR3 runs from the conserved cysteine through the conserved F or W. D genes are given only for firm matches. The size of a clone is reported for some rows only, either as once, few or many, or as a class for expanded clones.

cdr3_aa cdr3_nt j_call clone_size d_call v_call
CSARVLGQGLGANVLTF TGCAGTGCTAGAGTTTTGGGACAGGGCCTGGGGGCCAACGTCCTGACTTTC TRBJ2-6 . TRBD1 TRBV20-1
CASRWDGGSYEQYF TGTGCCAGCAGGTGGGACGGAGGCTCCTACGAGCAGTACTTC TRBJ2-7 few . TRBV6-2/TRBV6-3
CASSFGGGMNTEAFF TGCGCCAGCAGCTTCGGCGGGGGCATGAACACTGAAGCTTTCTTT TRBJ1-1 few . TRBV5-1
CASRAGGGDTQYF TGTGCCAGCAGGGCAGGGGGAGGGGATACGCAGTATTTT TRBJ2-3 . . TRBV28
CASREPEGVSYEQYF TGTGCCAGCAGGGAGCCAGAGGGGGTCAGCTACGAGCAGTACTTC TRBJ2-7 many . TRBV2
CASSELGGSTQYF TGTGCCAGCAGTGAATTGGGGGGAAGTACGCAGTATTTT TRBJ2-3 many . TRBV25-1
CASSGTGAQPQHF TGTGCCAGCAGCGGGACAGGGGCTCAGCCCCAGCATTTT TRBJ1-5 many TRBD1 TRBV12-3/TRBV12-4
CASSVGGGGRGNEQFF TGTGCCAGCAGCGTAGGGGGAGGTGGTAGGGGGAATGAGCAGTTCTTC TRBJ2-1 many . TRBV9
CASSQGQTQYF TGTGCCAGCAGCCAGGGGCAGACCCAGTACTTC TRBJ2-5 few . TRBV7-9
CASSSPAKNIQYF TGTGCCAGCAGTTCGCCAGCGAAAAACATTCAGTACTTC TRBJ2-4 . . TRBV28
CASRFSSGTYEQYF TGTGCCAGCCGGTTTTCTAGCGGGACATACGAGCAGTACTTC TRBJ2-7 . TRBD2 TRBV7-2
CASSASSGGLNTQYF TGTGCCAGCAGCGCCTCTAGCGGGGGGCTGAATACGCAGTATTTT TRBJ2-3 few TRBD2 TRBV7-9
CASSQGPQGAGGSGGNEQFF TGCGCCAGCAGCCAAGGCCCCCAGGGGGCGGGAGGGTCCGGGGGAAATGAGCAGTTCTTC TRBJ2-1 few . TRBV4-1
CASSMGGSIDEQFF TGTGCCAGTAGTATGGGCGGGAGTATCGATGAGCAGTTCTTC TRBJ2-1 few TRBD2 TRBV19
CASREAGTYEQYF TGTGCCAGCAGGGAAGCGGGGACCTACGAGCAGTACTTC TRBJ2-7 . TRBD2 TRBV3-1
CASSELQGSNEQFF TGTGCCAGCAGTGAGCTACAGGGTTCGAATGAGCAGTTCTTC TRBJ2-1 . . TRBV6-4
CASSVGQGGDYGYTF TGTGCCAGCAGCGTTGGACAGGGAGGCGACTATGGCTACACCTTC TRBJ1-2 . TRBD1 TRBV6-1
CASSYSTSGANVLTF TGTGCCAGCAGTTACTCGACCTCTGGGGCCAACGTCCTGACTTTC TRBJ2-6 . . TRBV6-5
CASSDQGAHNSPLHF TGTGCCAGCAGTGACCAGGGGGCCCATAATTCACCCCTCCACTTT TRBJ1-6 few TRBD1 TRBV6-1
CASSLGTRETQYF TGTGCCAGCAGTTTAGGGACGAGGGAGACCCAGTACTTC TRBJ2-5 many . TRBV12-3/TRBV12-4
CASSFTMRDTQYF TGTGCCAGCAGTTTTACAATGAGAGATACGCAGTATTTT TRBJ2-3 . . TRBV28
CASSRVGGAYNEQFF TGTGCCAGCAGCCGAGTCGGGGGGGCTTACAATGAGCAGTTCTTC TRBJ2-1 many TRBD2 TRBV5-5
CATEQEPYGYTF TGTGCCACCGAGCAGGAGCCCTATGGCTACACCTTC TRBJ1-2 many . TRBV3-1
CSVDGQTNTGELFF TGCAGCGTTGACGGGCAGACGAACACCGGGGAGCTGTTTTTT TRBJ2-2 many . TRBV29-1
CASSGWQEGWNNEQFF TGTGCCAGCAGCGGGTGGCAGGAGGGATGGAACAATGAGCAGTTCTTC TRBJ2-1 many . TRBV7-9
CASSLTAIQETQYF TGCGCCAGCAGCCTCACAGCGATACAAGAGACCCAGTACTTC TRBJ2-5 few . TRBV5-1
CASSPTAGETNEQFF TGCGCCAGCAGCCCCACTGCGGGAGAGACCAATGAGCAGTTCTTC TRBJ2-1 many TRBD2 TRBV5-1
CSARDPRTSGRANEQFF TGCAGTGCTAGAGACCCCCGGACTAGCGGGAGGGCCAATGAGCAGTTCTTC TRBJ2-1 . TRBD2 TRBV20-1
CASQLTTGAETQYF TGTGCCAGTCAACTCACGACAGGGGCAGAGACCCAGTACTTC TRBJ2-5 . TRBD1 TRBV2
CASRGTGTGNGYTF TGTGCCAGCAGGGGCACCGGGACGGGGAATGGCTACACCTTC TRBJ1-2 many . TRBV12-3/TRBV12-4
CARTWQWESYEQYF TGTGCCCGCACATGGCAATGGGAATCCTACGAGCAGTACTTC TRBJ2-7 . . TRBV19
CASSNGLAGVLFSYEQYF TGTGCCAGCTCCAATGGACTAGCGGGAGTTCTTTTTTCCTACGAGCAGTACTTC TRBJ2-7 . TRBD2 TRBV11-1
CASYGLTTDTQYF TGTGCCAGTTATGGGCTAACCACAGATACGCAGTATTTT TRBJ2-3 many . TRBV19
CSARDDRGLASSYEQYF TGCAGTGCTAGAGATGATAGAGGACTCGCAAGCTCCTACGAGCAGTACTTC TRBJ2-7 . . TRBV20-1
CASSPRAGPSDF TGTGCCAGCAGCCCCCGAGCGGGCCCGTCGGACTTC TRBJ1-2 many . TRBV7-2
CSASSSGWSYNEQFF TGCAGTGCTAGTAGCTCCGGTTGGTCCTACAATGAGCAGTTCTTC TRBJ2-1 few . TRBV20-1
CASSPNTGGTQYF TGTGCCAGCAGCCCCAACACAGGGGGGACGCAGTATTTT TRBJ2-3 few TRBD1 TRBV7-3
CASRQGLGTDTQYF TGTGCCAGCAGACAGGGGTTAGGGACAGATACGCAGTATTTT TRBJ2-3 many TRBD1 TRBV12-3/TRBV12-4
CASSLSNEQFF TGTGCCAGCAGCCTTTCCAATGAGCAGTTCTTC TRBJ2-1 many . TRBV12-3/TRBV12-4
CASSQEWGHTDTQYF TGTGCCAGCAGCCAAGAATGGGGGCACACAGATACGCAGTATTTT TRBJ2-3 many . TRBV3-1
CSASRSSGTGYTF TGCAGTGCTAGCAGATCCTCAGGGACTGGCTACACCTTC TRBJ1-2 few . TRBV20-1
CASSSLGRSGANVLTF TGTGCCAGCAGTTCGTTAGGGAGGTCTGGGGCCAACGTCCTGACTTTC TRBJ2-6 many . TRBV27
CATKRGASTDTQYF TGTGCCACAAAGCGGGGGGCGAGCACAGATACGCAGTATTTT TRBJ2-3 . TRBD2 TRBV24-1
CASSLLGGASPTGELFF TGTGCCAGCAGCCTGCTTGGCGGGGCCAGCCCAACCGGGGAGCTGTTTTTT TRBJ2-2 few . TRBV5-6
CASRWDGNTGELFF TGTGCCAGCAGGTGGGACGGAAACACCGGGGAGCTGTTTTTT TRBJ2-2 many . TRBV7-9
CATRVGTSGVSSYNEQFF TGTGCCACTAGGGTTGGGACTAGCGGAGTGAGCTCCTACAATGAGCAGTTCTTC TRBJ2-1 . TRBD2 TRBV19
CSARSKRGAGTGELFF TGCAGTGCGAGGAGTAAGCGGGGGGCCGGGACCGGGGAGCTGTTTTTT TRBJ2-2 few TRBD2 TRBV20-1
CASSRLGSYNEQFF TGTGCCAGCAGCCGTTTGGGCTCCTACAATGAGCAGTTCTTC TRBJ2-1 few . TRBV3-1